Here is one T cell receptor beta chain with its context. This sample was taken from a study of neoadjuvant nivolumab and ipilimumab in lung cancer. This CDR3 is built from 16 residues. Germline-derived CDR1 and CDR2 are SGHTA and FQGNSA. The trim removed 1 base at V and 2 bases at J, leaving 5 bases unmatched. Assay used: immunoSEQ multiplex PCR; TCRdb lists only in-frame clones, some missing. The sample shows about 17,000 clones, around 76% of them seen only once. The genes are TRBV7-2 and TRBJ2-3, with 8 bases that match TRBD2. The sample in question was tumor tissue, obtained after neoadjuvant nivolumab, alone or with ipilimumab, at or shortly before surgery. This TCR came from an adult with non-small cell lung cancer. CDR3 region: CASSLGAGGYTDTQYF. Here the CDR3 DNA reads TGTGCCAGCAGCTTAGGGGCGGGGGGATACACAGATACGCAGTATTTT.